The 8 T cell receptor beta chains listed next were all sequenced from one sample in a study of T cell repertoires in cytomegalovirus infection. These TCRs' antigens remain unknown. In TCRdb, the reads were re-called with MiXCR into one record per CDR3 protein. Counted here are about 52,000 distinct CDR3 sequences, 20% occurring once; the ten biggest clones make up around 80%. Source: CD8+ T cells from cultured PBMCs, taken from culture after CMV antigen stimulation. These receptors came from a human donor in good health (CMV status not recorded). Some clones in this sample may be carry-over from other donors' samples.

The CDR3 reads CASCGVYNSNQPQHF. Here the CDR3 DNA reads TGCGCCAGCTGTGGAGTTTACAATAGCAATCAGCCCCAGCATTTT. The chain is built from TRBV4-1 and TRBJ1-5; D is unclear. V lost 8 bases to trimming and J lost 0 bases, with 14 bases between them. CDR1 is MGHRA and CDR2 is YSYEKL in the germline V gene. The CDR3 is made up of 15 amino acids.

This clonotype turned up a few times. This rearrangement joins TRBV6-2 or TRBV6-3 to TRBJ1-5, with D perhaps TRBD1 (6 bases). The CDR3 has 15 residues. The V and J ends lost 5 bases and 3 bases respectively, with 14 bases between them. Germline CDR1 reads MNHEY; CDR2 reads SVGEGT. The CDR3 sequence: CASSTPPGVNQPQHF. The CDR3 coding sequence is TGTGCCAGCAGTACTCCCCCAGGGGTCAATCAGCCCCAGCATTTT.

There are many counts of this clonotype. The chain couples TRBV20-1 to TRBJ1-4; D is unclear. Looked up from germline, CDR1 is DFQATT and CDR2 is SNEGSKA (reference sequence). The CDR3 sequence is 14 residues long. V lost 1 base and J 7 bases, leaving 13 bases between the germline ends. The CDR3 protein is CSARGTTEFEKLFF. Here the CDR3 DNA reads TGCAGTGCTAGAGGGACTACTGAATTTGAAAAACTGTTTTTT.

This clonotype was found a few times. V and J are TRBV4-2 and TRBJ2-6; 9 positions match TRBD1. Unmatched junction bases numbered 9, after V lost 0 bases and J lost 0 bases. CDR3 size: 20 residues. Germline V gene sequence: CDR1 LGHNA, CDR2 YNFKEQ. This CDR3 is CASSQDLTQGAGSGANVLTF. The CDR3 DNA reads as TGTGCCAGCAGCCAAGATCTTACACAGGGGGCAGGCTCTGGGGCCAACGTCCTGACTTTC.

The sample holds a few counts of this clonotype. The chain couples TRBV6-2 or TRBV6-3 to TRBJ2-7; 11 positions match TRBD1. Germline CDR1 is MNHEY and CDR2 is SVGEGT. This CDR3 is 17 amino acids long. J gave up 4 bases and V 7 bases, and 15 bases lay outside the gene matches. The CDR3 here is CASMSSGTGGPIYEQYF. The CDR3 region has the DNA TGTGCCAGCATGAGTTCCGGGACAGGGGGTCCCATATACGAGCAGTACTTC.

The chain joins TRBV6-6 to TRBJ2-1, with D unclear. V was shortened by 6 bases and J by 5 bases, with 23 bases between the two germline ends. Germline lookup yields CDR1 MNHNY and CDR2 SVGAGI (reference sequence). The CDR3 sequence is 17 residues long. The CDR3, as DNA: TGTGCCAGCAGCCCTCCTCTCAACACGGCCCGAGACAATGAGCAGTTCTTC. Protein sequence: CASSPPLNTARDNEQFF.

This clonotype turned up a few times. The gene calls are TRBV11-2 and TRBJ2-3; 7 bases match TRBD2. V lost 4 bases to trimming and J lost 6 bases; unmatched junction nucleotides: 19. Germline CDR1 and CDR2: SGHAT and FQNNGV. The CDR3 covers 18 residues. This chain's CDR3 is CASSSNYPPGLLADTQYF. In nucleotides, the CDR3 is TGTGCCAGCAGCTCAAACTACCCTCCGGGACTACTTGCGGATACGCAGTATTTT.

This chain uses TRBV2 with TRBJ2-6; no firm D call. V lost 11 bases and J lost 1, with 12 bases in between. Germline V CDR1 and CDR2: SNHLY, FYNNEI. This CDR3 contains 14 residues. CDR3 bases: TGTGCCCTTCAGGATGGTTCTGGGGCCAACGTCCTGACTTTC. This codes for CALQDGSGANVLTF. The variable domain in full, completed from reference TRBV2 and TRBJ2-6, reads EPEVTQTPSHQVTQMGQEVILRCVPISNHLYFYWYRQILGQKVEFLVSFYNNEISEKSEIFDDQFSVERPDGSNFTLKIRSTKLEDSAMYFCALQDGSGANVLTFGAGSRLTVL.